This entry features one TCR beta chain sequence. Authors' processing steps: Amplification from reference gene primers served as the basis for estimated nucleated cell counts. Sequencing was performed with immunoSEQ multiplex PCR; in TCRdb, only in-frame clones are kept and a portion is missing. D and trimming were read from the DNA, whereas the V and J calls and clone size are those reported in that table. The data show a few hundred thousand clones, with around 85% seen just once and 2% to 3% held by the top ten. This record belongs to a study of blood T cell repertoires in COVID-19. Study-level background: Sources were T cells, B-cell-depleted T cells, or PBMCs; the material itself was cDNA or gDNA.

The recovered donors of Cohort 3 showed two negative PCRs, clearance, or symptom resolution. Germline V CDR1 and CDR2: GTSNPN, SVGIG (reference sequence). The V segment lost 4 bases and the J segment 8 bases; nucleotides outside the gene matches: 9. The CDR3 runs 13 residues. The receptor comes from a woman aged 50 to 60 who had recovered from COVID-19. The rearrangement uses TRBV30 and TRBJ2-7; the match to TRBD2 covers 9 bases. Material for sequencing was PBMCs or T cells enriched from blood (not recorded which). The CDR3 coding sequence is TGTGCCTGGATCGCCCTGGCGGGAGGGAAGCAGTACTTC. It yields the protein CAWIALAGGKQYF.